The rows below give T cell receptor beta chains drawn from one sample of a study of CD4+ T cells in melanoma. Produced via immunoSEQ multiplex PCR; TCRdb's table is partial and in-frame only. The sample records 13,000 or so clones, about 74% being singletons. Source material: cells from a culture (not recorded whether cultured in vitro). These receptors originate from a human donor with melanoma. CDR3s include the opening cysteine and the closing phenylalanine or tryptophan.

CASFTGGWPDTQYF	TRBJ2-3	TRBV6-5
CASSPVTGTDTQYF	TRBJ2-3	TRBV27
CSAEGNTEAFF	TRBJ1-1	TRBV20-1
CASSEWRGRLNYGYTF	TRBJ1-2	TRBV13
CASSQETLAGPISYEQYF	TRBJ2-7	TRBV14
CASSSDDYTEAFF	TRBJ1-1	TRBV5-4
CASSAGLASNEQFF	TRBJ2-1	TRBV5-4
CASSSGTLSYTF	TRBJ1-2	TRBV6-5
CASNNPQGAGETQYF	TRBJ2-5	TRBV19
CASSERAVTGELFF	TRBJ2-2	TRBV11-2
CAISESKGTGPDEQYF	TRBJ2-7	TRBV10-3
CASRGDFLEAFF	TRBJ1-1	TRBV2
CASSIAASQETQYF	TRBJ2-5	TRBV19
CASGRWGNYGYTF	TRBJ1-2	TRBV19
CASSLTDTIYF	TRBJ1-3	TRBV6-6
CASSLRSEETQYF	TRBJ2-5	TRBV5-1
CASSPRRLAGYEQYF	TRBJ2-7	TRBV6-1
CASSVDSAVVYTQYF	TRBJ2-3	TRBV6-1
CASSLGDTGNQPQHF	TRBJ1-5	TRBV7-9
CASTRQGVKTEAFF	TRBJ1-1	TRBV2
CAWSPPDRVADTQYF	TRBJ2-3	TRBV30
CASSPRMVAGEETQYF	TRBJ2-5	TRBV5-1
CASSAMGNSYNEQFF	TRBJ2-1	TRBV6-1
CASSHHRTGLNTEAFF	TRBJ1-1	TRBV6-6
CASSWRGSNEKLFF	TRBJ1-4	TRBV27
CASSQGAGNEKLFF	TRBJ1-4	TRBV4-1
CASSLERGSPLHF	TRBJ1-6	TRBV7-9
CASSLQGGTGETQYF	TRBJ2-5	TRBV4-2